This T cell receptor (beta chain) was found in a study of CD8+CD57+ T cells in acquired aplastic anemia. Regarding this clonotype: Its antigen remains unidentified. At one end the junction does not follow the germline gene, possibly because of a read error.

The TCR beta profiling, which covered VDJ combination and CDR3 sequence, was carried out using genomic DNA as the template. TCRdb called the reads again in MiXCR, with one record for every CDR3 protein. The sample lists approximately 100,000 distinct CDR3 sequences; 65% to 70% were seen once. The germline V gene encodes CDR1 SNHLY and CDR2 FYNNEI. The CDR3 is made up of 14 amino acids. Patients chosen for sequencing had CD8+CD57+ cells that had expanded, as shown by flow cytometry. Among the patients, none had received any therapy at the time of blood sampling. The study's findings and limits: Researchers report that about 29 CD8+ CDR3 sequences appeared in both patients and controls.

The sequencing input was sorted CD4+, CD8+, or CD8+CD57+ T cells (not recorded which) from PBMCs. The rearrangement links TRBV2 to TRBJ1-2; the D is unclear. The TCR originated in a human donor with aplastic anemia. The CDR3 spells CALLSTLANYGYTF. The DNA of the CDR3 is TGCGCTCTTCTTTCCACTCTAGCTAACTATGGCTACACCTTC.